This T cell receptor (beta chain) comes out of a study of prognosis after radiotherapy for stage I lung cancer. Study overall: The tumor was squamous cell carcinoma for 6 or 7 patients; for roughly eleven, it was adenocarcinoma. Notes on the study in general: The question of whether the expanded TCR clones were tumor-specific was not determined.

A word on this clonotype: What it recognizes is unknown. The conserved phenylalanine or tryptophan is not found at the CDR3 terminus, so this likely reflects a read error.

This CDR3 has 14 amino acids. Germline loops: CDR1 DFQATT, CDR2 SNEGSKA (reference sequence). V lost 2 bases to trimming and J lost 1 base, with 9 bases between them. TCR beta CDR3 was amplified from genomic DNA by two-round multiplex PCR. Amplification in first-round PCR relied on primers specific to each TRBV and TRBJ gene. TCRdb reprocessed the multiplex PCR reads via MiXCR and lists one record per CDR3 protein. The sample lists nearly 25,000 distinct CDR3 sequences, around 40% seen once, with 20% to 25% in the top ten. Blood draws of roughly 6 milliliters of peripheral blood occurred at each of two time points.

The input for sequencing was PBMCs, taken before or after stereotactic body radiation therapy (not recorded which). The TCR sequence derives from a donor aged 50 or older with non-small cell lung cancer. V gene TRBV20-1 combines with J gene TRBJ2-1; D is unclear. The CDR3 reads CSARSLDSYNEQFL. CDR3 nucleotides: TGCAGTGCTAGATCTCTGGATTCCTACAATGAGCAGTTCCTC.